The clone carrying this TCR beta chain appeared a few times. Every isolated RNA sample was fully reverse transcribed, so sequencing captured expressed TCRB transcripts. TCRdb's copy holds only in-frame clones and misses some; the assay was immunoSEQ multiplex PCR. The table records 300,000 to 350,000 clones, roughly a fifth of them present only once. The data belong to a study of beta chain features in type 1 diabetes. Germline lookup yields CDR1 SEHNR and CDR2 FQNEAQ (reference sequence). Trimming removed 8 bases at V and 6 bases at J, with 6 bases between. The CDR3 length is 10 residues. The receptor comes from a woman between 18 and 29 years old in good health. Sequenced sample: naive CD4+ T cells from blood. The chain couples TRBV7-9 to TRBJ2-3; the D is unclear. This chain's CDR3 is CASEIDTQYF. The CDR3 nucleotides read TGTGCCAGCGAGATCGATACGCAGTATTTT.